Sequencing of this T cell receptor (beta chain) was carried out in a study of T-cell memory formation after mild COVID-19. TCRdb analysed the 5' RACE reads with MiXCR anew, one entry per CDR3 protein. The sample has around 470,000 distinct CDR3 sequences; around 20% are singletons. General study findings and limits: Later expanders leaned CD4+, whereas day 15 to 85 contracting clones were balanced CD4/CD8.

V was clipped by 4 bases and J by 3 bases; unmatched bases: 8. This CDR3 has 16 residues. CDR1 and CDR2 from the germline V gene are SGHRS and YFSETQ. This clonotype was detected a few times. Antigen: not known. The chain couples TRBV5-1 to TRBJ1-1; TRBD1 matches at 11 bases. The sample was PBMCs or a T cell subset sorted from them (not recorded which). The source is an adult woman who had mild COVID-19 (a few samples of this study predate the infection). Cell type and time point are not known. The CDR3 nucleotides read TGCGCCAGCAGCCTAGGACAGGGGGCCGGGGACACTGAAGCTTTCTTT. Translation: CASSLGQGAGDTEAFF. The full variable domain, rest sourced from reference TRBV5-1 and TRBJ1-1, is KAGVTQTPRYLIKTRGQQVTLSCSPISGHRSVSWYQQTPGQGLQFLFEYFSETQRNKGNFPGRFSGRQFSNSRSEMNVSTLELGDSALYLCASSLGQGAGDTEAFFGQGTRLTVV.